These T cell receptor beta chains were read from a single sample in a study of blood T cell repertoires in COVID-19. Measured with immunoSEQ multiplex PCR; TCRdb has only the in-frame clones, and not every one. The sample lists about 180,000 clones, 70% to 85% occurring once. Sequencing used peripheral blood. These receptors were taken from a woman over 75 with acute or convalescent COVID-19. The CDR3 runs from the conserved cysteine through the conserved F or W. A D gene is named only where the DNA matches it firmly. Expanded clones get a size class; other rows say once, few or many, or leave the size out.

j_call d_call v_call clone_size cdr3_aa cdr3_nt
TRBJ2-2 TRBD2 TRBV7-3 - CASSLVGGLSTGELFF TGTGCCAGCAGCTTAGTCGGGGGGTTGAGCACCGGGGAGCTGTTTTTT
TRBJ2-7 TRBD1 TRBV7-8 - CASSWDRAYEQYF TGTGCCAGCAGCTGGGACAGGGCCTACGAGCAGTACTTC
TRBJ2-1 - TRBV4-1 - CASSQVATDNEQFF TGCGCCAGCAGCCAAGTGGCGACAGACAATGAGCAGTTCTTC
TRBJ1-1 TRBD1 TRBV7-8 - CASSPTGALLNTEAFF TGTGCCAGCAGCCCAACAGGGGCTTTATTGAACACTGAAGCTTTCTTT
TRBJ1-5 - TRBV2 - CASSVGPSRGQPQHF TGTGCCAGCAGTGTGGGGCCCTCAAGAGGTCAGCCCCAGCATTTT
TRBJ2-4 TRBD1 TRBV30 - CAWSTGTGENIQYF TGTGCCTGGAGCACCGGGACAGGGGAAAACATTCAGTACTTC
TRBJ2-2 - TRBV2 - CATSGGPGSTGELFF TGTGCCACATCAGGGGGGCCCGGCTCAACCGGGGAGCTGTTTTTT
TRBJ2-1 TRBD2 TRBV9 - CASSVTGTSSNEQFF TGTGCCAGCAGCGTAACCGGGACTAGCTCCAATGAGCAGTTCTTC
TRBJ1-1 TRBD1 TRBV5-1 - CASSRGTGGASTEAFF TGCGCCAGCAGCAGGGGGACAGGGGGCGCAAGCACTGAAGCTTTCTTT
TRBJ2-1 - TRBV6-5 once CASNPGSRYNEQFF TGTGCCAGCAATCCGGGGAGCCGCTACAATGAGCAGTTCTTC
TRBJ2-3 - TRBV7-9 - CASSRDFYTDTQYF TGTGCCAGCAGCCGGGACTTTTACACAGATACGCAGTATTTT
TRBJ2-3 TRBD2 TRBV3-1/TRBV3-2 - CASSQDHQRGGLVPSTDTQYF TGTGCCAGCAGCCAAGATCACCAGCGGGGGGGCCTCGTCCCAAGCACAGATACGCAGTATTTT
TRBJ2-2 - TRBV11-2 few CASITTLGGGGGGELFF TGTGCCAGCATTACCACCCTAGGAGGGGGCGGTGGCGGGGAGCTGTTTTTT
TRBJ1-5 TRBD1 TRBV5-1 - CASSLAGQGSNQLQHF TGCGCCAGCAGCTTGGCGGGACAGGGTAGCAATCAGCTCCAGCATTTT
TRBJ2-7 TRBD2 TRBV4-3 - CASSVLGGDYEQYF TGCGCCAGCAGTGTCCTTGGGGGGGACTACGAGCAGTACTTC
TRBJ1-2 - TRBV28 - CASSLWEGQDIYGYTF TGTGCCAGCAGTTTGTGGGAGGGACAAGATATATATGGCTACACCTTC
TRBJ2-7 TRBD1 TRBV6-5 - CASSSGQGGNEQYF TGTGCCAGCAGCAGCGGACAGGGAGGCAACGAGCAGTACTTC
TRBJ2-1 - TRBV13 - CASRQGSSYNEQFF TGTGCCAGCAGACAGGGAAGCTCCTACAATGAGCAGTTCTTC
TRBJ2-2 TRBD2 TRBV2 - CASSSTAGGPGTGELFF TGTGCCAGCAGTTCCACGGCGGGAGGGCCTGGGACCGGGGAGCTGTTTTTT
TRBJ2-2 - TRBV19 - CASSVQGSGELFF TGTGCCAGTAGTGTCCAGGGGTCCGGGGAGCTGTTTTTT
TRBJ1-2 TRBD1 TRBV3-1/TRBV3-2 - CASSQAGTGFDGYTF TGTGCCAGCAGCCAAGCCGGGACAGGGTTTGATGGCTACACCTTC
TRBJ2-3 TRBD2 TRBV7-8 - CASSSLLAGGGDTQYF TGTGCCAGCAGCTCCCTACTAGCGGGAGGAGGAGATACGCAGTATTTT
TRBJ2-1 - TRBV29-1 - CSARDSQGIDEQFF TGCAGCGCCCGGGACTCGCAAGGGATCGATGAGCAGTTCTTC
TRBJ2-7 - TRBV7-9 - CASSPAGGEQYF TGTGCCAGCAGCCCGGCCGGGGGCGAGCAGTACTTC
TRBJ2-3 - TRBV6-2/TRBV6-3 few CASSYSGRGYPTDTQYF TGTGCCAGCAGTTACTCTGGGCGGGGCTACCCCACAGATACGCAGTATTTT
TRBJ1-4 - TRBV5-1 - CASSAGDRFEKLFF TGCGCCAGCAGCGCAGGTGACAGGTTTGAAAAACTGTTTTTT
TRBJ1-2 - TRBV7-9 - CASSLGAGYTF TGTGCCAGCAGCTTAGGGGCCGGCTACACCTTC
TRBJ1-6 TRBD1 TRBV5-6 - CASSLPAGQRNSPLHF TGTGCCAGCAGCTTGCCGGCGGGACAGCGCAATTCACCCCTCCACTTT
TRBJ2-1 - TRBV21-1 - CASRIPGGGETSYNEQFF TGTGCCAGCCGAATCCCGGGCGGGGGCGAGACCTCCTACAATGAGCAGTTCTTC
TRBJ2-7 TRBD1 TRBV7-9 - CASSLAWDRDNEQYF TGTGCCAGCAGCTTAGCTTGGGACAGGGACAACGAGCAGTACTTC
TRBJ2-2 - TRBV7-9 few CASSSPGQNTGELFF TGTGCCAGCAGCTCCCCGGGACAGAACACCGGGGAGCTGTTTTTT
TRBJ2-2 TRBD1 TRBV19 - CASSPRTGLTGELFF TGTGCCAGTAGTCCCCGGACAGGGCTTACGGGGGAGCTGTTTTTT
TRBJ1-2 - TRBV3-1/TRBV3-2 - CASSSPGGAAGYTF TGTGCCAGCAGCTCCCCTGGGGGGGCGGCCGGCTACACCTTC
TRBJ1-5 - TRBV19 - CASSIRGEGYQPQHF TGTGCCAGTAGTATACGGGGGGAAGGGTATCAGCCCCAGCATTTT
TRBJ2-1 TRBD1 TRBV19 - CASRDRGLNEQFF TGTGCCAGCCGGGACAGGGGGCTAAATGAGCAGTTCTTC
TRBJ2-1 TRBD2 TRBV6-2/TRBV6-3 - CASSAAGGSYNEQFF TGTGCCAGCAGCGCAGCGGGAGGCTCCTACAATGAGCAGTTCTTC
TRBJ2-5 TRBD2 TRBV6-5 - CASSSWSGGEQETQYF TGTGCCAGCAGTTCCTGGAGCGGGGGTGAACAAGAGACCCAGTACTTC
TRBJ2-7 - TRBV6-5 - CASSYSRAASAYEQYF TGTGCCAGCAGTTACTCCCGCGCGGCCAGCGCCTACGAGCAGTACTTC
TRBJ1-1 - TRBV19 - CASSIDGRRNEAFF TGTGCCAGTAGTATAGATGGGAGACGAAATGAAGCTTTCTTT
TRBJ2-3 TRBD2 TRBV24-1 - CATSARGGATDTQYF TGTGCCACCAGTGCTCGCGGGGGGGCTACAGATACGCAGTATTTT
TRBJ1-4 TRBD1 TRBV5-1 - CASSTPDRVEGEKLFF TGCGCCAGCAGCACGCCCGACAGGGTTGAAGGGGAAAAACTGTTTTTT
TRBJ2-7 TRBD1 TRBV19 - CASISTQGAEQYF TGTGCCAGTATTAGCACCCAGGGGGCCGAGCAGTACTTC
TRBJ2-3 - TRBV7-8 - CASSAPLGDFRDTQYF TGTGCCAGCAGCGCCCCCCTCGGGGACTTTCGAGATACGCAGTATTTT
TRBJ2-1 TRBD2 TRBV4-3 - CASSPSTSGHSYNEQFF TGCGCCAGCAGCCCGTCGACTAGCGGGCACTCCTACAATGAGCAGTTCTTC
TRBJ2-1 TRBD2 TRBV18 - CASRERGDTNEQFF TGTGCCAGCCGGGAGCGGGGGGATACCAATGAGCAGTTCTTC
TRBJ2-7 - TRBV4-1 - CASSQVITRGEQYF TGCGCCAGCAGCCAAGTTATCACACGGGGCGAGCAGTACTTC
TRBJ1-2 TRBD1 TRBV27 - CASSHGTGNGYTF TGTGCCAGCAGTCATGGGACAGGGAATGGCTACACCTTC
TRBJ1-1 TRBD1 TRBV5-1 - CASSNNRGLNTEAFF TGCGCCAGCAGTAACAACAGGGGGCTGAACACTGAAGCTTTCTTT
TRBJ1-2 TRBD1 TRBV6-5 - CASSYRGLDGYTF TGTGCCAGCAGTTACAGGGGGCTCGACGGCTACACCTTC
TRBJ1-1 TRBD1 TRBV19 - CASSRDSLNTEAFF TGTGCCAGTAGCCGGGACAGCCTAAACACTGAAGCTTTCTTT
TRBJ1-1 TRBD1 TRBV9 once CASSGQGSVDTEAFF TGTGCCAGCAGCGGACAGGGATCAGTTGACACTGAAGCTTTCTTT
TRBJ2-2 TRBD1 TRBV19 - CASSSGTANTGELFF TGTGCCAGTAGTTCCGGGACAGCCAACACCGGGGAGCTGTTTTTT
TRBJ1-2 - TRBV5-1 - CASSLRQGDGYTF TGCGCCAGCAGCTTGCGGCAGGGCGATGGCTACACCTTC
TRBJ2-3 TRBD2 TRBV9 - CASSLAGGPSTDTQYF TGTGCCAGCAGTTTGGCGGGAGGGCCTAGCACAGATACGCAGTATTTT
TRBJ2-7 - TRBV18 - CASSGPIRDSYEQYF TGTGCCAGCTCAGGACCAATTCGGGACTCCTACGAGCAGTACTTC
TRBJ1-2 - TRBV28 - CASSLFRAAGYGYTF TGTGCCAGCAGTTTGTTCAGGGCGGCCGGCTATGGCTACACCTTC